The present TCR beta chain was sequenced within a study of blood T cell repertoires in COVID-19. This CDR3 spans 15 amino acids. In germline, CDR1 is SNHLY, CDR2 FYNNEI. With 4 bases clipped from V and 3 bases from J, the junction kept 3 bases outside the gene matches. TCRdb's copy holds only in-frame clones and misses some; the assay was immunoSEQ multiplex PCR. The profile shows hundreds of thousands of clones, 70% to 85% of them singletons. Sequenced material: peripheral blood. The chain couples TRBV2 to TRBJ2-5; TRBD2 aligns across 12 bases. The origin of this receptor is a woman in her thirties or forties with active or convalescent COVID-19. This chain's CDR3 is CASSATSGGKETQYF. CDR3 DNA: TGTGCCAGCAGTGCGACTAGCGGGGGAAAAGAGACCCAGTACTTC.